Listed here are 24 T cell receptor beta chains from one sample, sequenced in a study of shared clonotypes between healthy human individuals (dated by TCRdb to 2019 to 2021). Library generation was performed with the immunoSEQ multiplex PCR assay. TCRdb took this table from immuneACCESS and kept in-frame rearrangements with V and J called. Such tables lack part of the clones; where checked against another copy, unresolved V genes explain under half of the gap, and the rest is unexplained. This sample comprises some 650,000 clones, 95% to 98% of them detected only once. 0.055% to 0.07% of the sample lies in the top ten. Material for sequencing was naive CD4+ T cells sorted from blood. Sample cell subset or site, as interpreted from the label and publication: CD45RA+ positively selected. Every receptor here comes from a woman aged 25 to 45 in good health.

The chain joins TRBV6-4 to TRBJ2-1; tentative D call: TRBD1 (5 bases). The V gene lost 7 bases and the J gene lost 0 bases, with 10 bases spanning the gap. This CDR3 comprises 14 residues. Germline-derived CDR1 and CDR2 are MRHNA and SNTAGT. CDR3 DNA: TGTGCCAGCAAGCAGGGAAGCTCCTACAATGAGCAGTTCTTC. This translates into CASKQGSSYNEQFF.

This clone occurred once. This rearrangement joins TRBV2 to TRBJ1-1; no clear D. CDR1 is SNHLY, CDR2 FYNNEI, per germline. This CDR3 has 15 amino acids. V lost 3 bases and J 10 bases, leaving 21 bases between the germline ends. Written as DNA, the CDR3 is TGTGCCAGCAGTGAGACACTTATTTTTCAGGAAGGAGCTTTCTTT. Translated: CASSETLIFQEGAFF.

The V gene is TRBV4-1, the J gene TRBJ1-5; 9 bases are a match to TRBD1. Germline CDR1 and CDR2: MGHRA and YSYEKL. The J segment lost 4 bases and the V segment lost 3 bases, leaving 4 bases of the junction unmatched. The CDR3 totals 15 residues. The chain's CDR3 is CASSHSGTGNQPQHF. The CDR3 DNA reads TGCGCCAGCAGCCATTCCGGGACAGGGAATCAGCCCCAGCATTTT.

V gene TRBV7-9 combines with J gene TRBJ1-2; TRBD1 matches 9 bases. Trimming removed 5 bases from V and 6 bases from J; junction bases left unmatched: 10. The CDR3 is 15 residues long. The germline gives CDR1 SEHNR, CDR2 FQNEAQ (reference sequence). The CDR3: CASSPRNRQGDGYTF. CDR3 coding DNA: TGTGCCAGCAGCCCCCGTAACCGACAGGGGGATGGCTACACCTTC.

As concerns this clone: Other DNA variants within this sample encode the same CDR3. The chain uses TRBV7-2 and TRBJ1-5; D perhaps matches TRBD1 (5 bases). The CDR3 sequence is 13 residues long. The germline CDR1 and CDR2 sequences are SGHTA and FQGNSA. The germline V and J ends were trimmed by 1 base and 7 bases, with 8 bases remaining between them. Written as DNA, the CDR3 is TGTGCCAGCAGCTTAGAGGGGTCCCAGCCCCAGCATTTT. Its translation is CASSLEGSQPQHF.

The J gene is TRBJ2-2, the V gene TRBV4-1; D gene unclear. Trimming shortened V by 1 base and J by 0 bases, and 9 bases separated the two germline ends. The CDR3 spans 16 residues. Germline lookup yields CDR1 MGHRA and CDR2 YSYEKL. The CDR3 DNA follows: TGCGCCAGCAGCCAAGGAAATTTCGCGAACACCGGGGAGCTGTTTTTT. It translates to CASSQGNFANTGELFF.

This chain joins TRBV15 and TRBJ2-7, with TRBD2 identical over 13 bases. The CDR3 is made up of 17 amino acids. The ends lost 1 base at V and 5 bases at J; junction bases unmatched: 8. Germline loops: CDR1 LNHNV, CDR2 YYDKDF (reference sequence). DNA for the CDR3: TGTGCCACCAGCAGAGTCGGTAGGACTAGCGGGAGTCACGAGCAGTACTTC. Translated: CATSRVGRTSGSHEQYF.

The chain uses TRBV29-1 and TRBJ1-1, with D possibly matching TRBD1 (5 bases). V lost 8 bases and J lost 0, with 19 bases in between. There are 15 residues in the CDR3. Germline-derived CDR1 and CDR2 are SQVTM and ANQGSEA. CDR3 in DNA: TGCAGCCCTGAAAGGTGGGGGGAGTTGAACACTGAAGCTTTCTTT. Translating it yields CSPERWGELNTEAFF.

V and J are TRBV5-1 and TRBJ2-7; D call uncertain. The CDR3 length is 15 residues. The V end was cut by 4 bases, the J end by 4 bases, with 18 bases between. CDR1 and CDR2 from the germline V gene are SGHRS and YFSETQ. The CDR3 loop is CASSPGPDNGYEQYF. The CDR3 bases are TGCGCCAGCAGCCCCGGGCCAGACAACGGATACGAGCAGTACTTC.

J is TRBJ1-2 and V is TRBV19; D ambiguous. Trimming took off 5 bases at V and 10 bases at J, with 11 bases between the two ends. Per germline, CDR1 LNHDA and CDR2 SQIVND (reference sequence). The CDR3 is 11 residues long. CDR3 bases: TGTGCCAGTAGTGGTGGCCTCAACTACACCTTC. Amino acid sequence: CASSGGLNYTF. Supplemented by reference TRBV19 and TRBJ1-2, the full variable domain reads DGGITQSPKYLFRKEGQNVTLSCEQNLNHDAMYWYRQDPGQGLRLIYYSQIVNDFQKGDIAEGYSVSREKKESFPLTVTSAQKNPTAFYLCASSGGLNYTFGSGTRLTVV.

This clone has only one observation. This chain connects TRBV27 to TRBJ2-2; 8 bases fit TRBD2. In germline, CDR1 is MNHEY, CDR2 SMNVEV (reference sequence). The CDR3 is 15 residues long. The V segment lost 2 bases and the J segment 8 bases; nucleotides outside the gene matches: 7. CDR3 loop: CASSLGTSEMGELFF. As DNA, the CDR3 is TGTGCCAGCAGTTTAGGGACTAGTGAGATGGGGGAGCTGTTTTTT.

This clone appeared once. V is TRBV7-9 and J is TRBJ2-4; 7 bases match TRBD1. Germline loops: CDR1 SEHNR, CDR2 FQNEAQ (reference sequence). V lost 5 bases and J lost 8; bases outside the gene matches: 15. This CDR3 region has 16 residues. This CDR3 is CASSLRGTDRDYIQYF. CDR3 in DNA: TGTGCCAGCAGCCTACGGGGAACTGACAGGGATTACATTCAGTACTTC.

This chain's CDR3 is CASSLAARRGENYGYTF. The CDR3 DNA reads TGCGCCAGCAGCTTGGCGGCTCGCAGGGGCGAAAACTATGGCTACACCTTC. The V gene is TRBV5-1, the J gene TRBJ1-2, with D possibly being TRBD1 (6 bases). CDR1 SGHRS and CDR2 YFSETQ come from the germline V gene. The CDR3 loop spans 17 amino acids. Trimming stripped 0 bases from V and 2 bases from J, with 17 bases between. Full variable domain (remainder filled in from reference TRBV5-1 and TRBJ1-2): KAGVTQTPRYLIKTRGQQVTLSCSPISGHRSVSWYQQTPGQGLQFLFEYFSETQRNKGNFPGRFSGRQFSNSRSEMNVSTLELGDSALYLCASSLAARRGENYGYTFGSGTRLTVV.

The V and J genes are TRBV4-2 and TRBJ2-5, with TRBD2 identical over 8 bases. The J call may not be correct, given that the DNA end is closer to TRBJ2-7. The CDR3 loop spans 15 amino acids. Germline CDR1 LGHNA, CDR2 YNFKEQ. This CDR3 reads CASSQDGLAPYEQYF. The CDR3 DNA is TGTGCCAGCAGCCAAGATGGACTAGCACCCTACGAGCAGTACTTC.

The chain couples TRBV15 to TRBJ1-1; no reliable D call. V was clipped by 0 bases and J by 8 bases, with 19 bases between them. The CDR3 runs 16 residues. CDR1 is LNHNV, CDR2 YYDKDF, per germline (reference sequence). The CDR3 nucleotides read TGTGCCACCAGCAGAGATCTTGTTTTATCGGGAAGGGAAGCTTTCTTT. Its translation: CATSRDLVLSGREAFF.

This clone has more than one count but fewer than ten. This rearrangement joins TRBV5-1 to TRBJ2-7; D uncertain. V was pared by 0 bases and J by 2 bases, with 6 bases between. This CDR3 region has 13 residues. The germline gives CDR1 SGHRS, CDR2 YFSETQ. The CDR3 loop reads CASSLGSTYEQYF. The CDR3 region has the DNA TGCGCCAGCAGCTTGGGCAGTACCTACGAGCAGTACTTC. Filled out from reference TRBV5-1 and TRBJ2-7, the complete variable domain reads KAGVTQTPRYLIKTRGQQVTLSCSPISGHRSVSWYQQTPGQGLQFLFEYFSETQRNKGNFPGRFSGRQFSNSRSEMNVSTLELGDSALYLCASSLGSTYEQYFGPGTRLTVT.

V gene TRBV19 combines with J gene TRBJ2-7, with D perhaps TRBD1 (5 bases). V was trimmed by 8 bases and J by 2 bases, leaving 13 bases between them. Germline V gene lookup returns CDR1 LNHDA and CDR2 SQIVND (reference sequence). The CDR3 is 13 amino acids. The CDR3 is CASAGPRTYEQYF. CDR3 nucleotides: TGTGCCAGTGCAGGGCCGCGGACCTACGAGCAGTACTTC.

V usage is TRBV5-4 and J usage is TRBJ2-7; possibly TRBD1 for D (6 bases). The V gene's germline CDR1 is SGHNT and CDR2 YYREEE (reference sequence). The germline V and J ends were trimmed by 4 bases and 0 bases, with 14 bases remaining between them. This CDR3 region has 15 residues. CDR3 sequence reads: CASSRRDKASYEQYF. CDR3 nucleotide sequence: TGTGCCAGCAGCCGCCGGGACAAGGCCTCCTACGAGCAGTACTTC.

The gene calls are TRBV25-1 and TRBJ2-3; no clear D gene. V gave up 1 base and J gave up 3 bases, with 8 bases separating them. CDR1 and CDR2 from the germline V gene are MGHDK and SYGVNS. The CDR3 contains 14 residues. As DNA, the CDR3 is TGTGCCAGCAGTGAATTGGCAAGAACAGATACGCAGTATTTT. Amino acid sequence: CASSELARTDTQYF.

V and J are TRBV4-1 and TRBJ2-4; D possibly corresponds to TRBD1 (6 bases). This CDR3 region has 19 residues. The germline V and J ends were trimmed by 2 bases and 2 bases, with 22 bases remaining between them. Looked up from germline, CDR1 is MGHRA and CDR2 is YSYEKL. CDR3 sequence (DNA): TGCGCCAGCAGCCAATTCCGGGACACCCAGCTAGCTTCCAAAAACATTCAGTACTTC. Protein: CASSQFRDTQLASKNIQYF.

In this sample, this clone turned up once. Other DNA sequences within the sample encode an identical CDR3. This rearrangement joins TRBV5-1 to TRBJ2-3; the match to TRBD2 covers 7 bases. V was clipped by 3 bases and J by 0 bases; unmatched bases: 1. Germline CDR1 SGHRS, CDR2 YFSETQ. The CDR3 runs 14 residues. The CDR3 coding sequence is TGCGCCAGCAGCTCCGGGGGGAGCACAGATACGCAGTATTTT. It yields the protein CASSSGGSTDTQYF.

The CDR3 spells CASSSSGGRATEQFF. DNA of the CDR3: TGTGCCAGCAGCTCCTCTGGCGGGAGGGCCACTGAGCAGTTCTTC. This chain joins TRBV6-5 and TRBJ2-1, with TRBD2 identical over 9 bases. The germline gives CDR1 MNHEY, CDR2 SVGAGI. V was clipped by 6 bases and J by 9 bases; unmatched bases: 12. This CDR3 is built from 15 residues.

The rearrangement joins TRBV5-4 to TRBJ2-7; unclear D gene. Germline lookup yields CDR1 SGHNT and CDR2 YYREEE (reference sequence). V lost 4 bases and J lost 0, with 14 bases in between. This CDR3 contains 15 residues. The CDR3 bases are TGTGCCAGCAGCCTTGGCCCCGCCGGCTCCTACGAGCAGTACTTC. This encodes CASSLGPAGSYEQYF.

CDR3 residues: CASSYSTLAGIYEQYF. The CDR3 DNA follows: TGTGCCAGCAGTTACTCGACACTAGCGGGAATATACGAGCAGTACTTC. The chain couples TRBV6-5 to TRBJ2-7, with 10 bases aligning to TRBD2. J was trimmed by 4 bases and V by 0 bases; bases with no gene match: 6. Germline V gives CDR1 MNHEY, CDR2 SVGAGI. The CDR3 runs to 16 residues.